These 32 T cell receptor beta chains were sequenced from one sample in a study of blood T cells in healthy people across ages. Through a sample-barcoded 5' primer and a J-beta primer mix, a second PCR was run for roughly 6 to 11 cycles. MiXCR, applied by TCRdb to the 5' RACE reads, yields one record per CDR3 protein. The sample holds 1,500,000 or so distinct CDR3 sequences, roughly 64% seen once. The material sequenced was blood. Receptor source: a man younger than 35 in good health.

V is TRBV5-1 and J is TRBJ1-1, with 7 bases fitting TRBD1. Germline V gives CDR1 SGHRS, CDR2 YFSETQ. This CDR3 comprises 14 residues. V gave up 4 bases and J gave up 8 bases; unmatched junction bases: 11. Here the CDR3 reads CASSLLTGDREAFF. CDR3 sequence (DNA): TGCGCCAGCAGCCTTCTCACCGGGGACAGAGAAGCTTTCTTT.

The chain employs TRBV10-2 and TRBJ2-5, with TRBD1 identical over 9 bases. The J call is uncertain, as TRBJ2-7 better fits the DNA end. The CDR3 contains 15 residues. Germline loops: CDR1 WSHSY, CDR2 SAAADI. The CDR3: CASRHGQGRFYEQYF. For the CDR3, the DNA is TGCGCCAGCAGACACGGACAGGGGAGGTTTTACGAGCAGTACTTC.

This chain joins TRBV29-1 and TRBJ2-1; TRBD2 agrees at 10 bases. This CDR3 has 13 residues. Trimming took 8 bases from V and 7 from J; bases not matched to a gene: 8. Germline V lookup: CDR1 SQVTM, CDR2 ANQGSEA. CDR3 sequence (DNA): TGCAGCCCAACAGCGGGAGGGGCGAATGAGCAGTTCTTC. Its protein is CSPTAGGANEQFF.

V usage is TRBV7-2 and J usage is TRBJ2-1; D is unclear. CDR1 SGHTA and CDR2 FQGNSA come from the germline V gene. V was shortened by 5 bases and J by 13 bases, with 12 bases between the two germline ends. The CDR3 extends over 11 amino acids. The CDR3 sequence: CASSPVQPQFF. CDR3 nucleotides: TGTGCCAGCAGCCCGGTTCAACCACAGTTCTTC.

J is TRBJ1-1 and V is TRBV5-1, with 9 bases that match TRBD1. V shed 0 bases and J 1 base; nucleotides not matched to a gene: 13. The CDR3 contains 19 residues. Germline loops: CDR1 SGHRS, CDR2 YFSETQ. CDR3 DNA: TGCGCCAGCAGCTTGGTAGTAGGAGGGACAGGGTATCAGAACACTGAAGCTTTCTTT. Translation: CASSLVVGGTGYQNTEAFF.

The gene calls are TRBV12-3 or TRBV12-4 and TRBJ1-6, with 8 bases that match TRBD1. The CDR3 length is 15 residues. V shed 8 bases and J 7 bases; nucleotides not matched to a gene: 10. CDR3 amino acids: CASGPTPGGNSPLHF. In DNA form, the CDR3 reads TGTGCCAGCGGCCCCACGCCAGGGGGCAATTCACCCCTCCACTTT.

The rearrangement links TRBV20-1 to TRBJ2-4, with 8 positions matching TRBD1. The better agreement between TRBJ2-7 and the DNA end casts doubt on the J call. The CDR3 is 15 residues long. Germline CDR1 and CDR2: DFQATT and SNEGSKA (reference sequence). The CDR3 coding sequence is TGCAGTGCTCAGACCCCAGGGGGCGTTTTTTACGAGCAGTACTTC. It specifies CSAQTPGGVFYEQYF.

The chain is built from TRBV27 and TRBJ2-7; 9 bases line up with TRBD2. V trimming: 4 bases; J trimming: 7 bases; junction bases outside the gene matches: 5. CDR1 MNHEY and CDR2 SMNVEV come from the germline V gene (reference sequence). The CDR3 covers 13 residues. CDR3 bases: TGTGCCAGCAGTTCCGTAGCGGGAGTAGAGCAGTACTTC. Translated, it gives CASSSVAGVEQYF.

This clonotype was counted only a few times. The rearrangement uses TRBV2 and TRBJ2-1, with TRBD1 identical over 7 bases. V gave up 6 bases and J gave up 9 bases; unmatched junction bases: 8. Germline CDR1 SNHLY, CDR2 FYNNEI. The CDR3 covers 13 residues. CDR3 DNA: TGTGCCAGCAGGGGAATGGACAGGTTTGAGCAGTTCTTC. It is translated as CASRGMDRFEQFF.

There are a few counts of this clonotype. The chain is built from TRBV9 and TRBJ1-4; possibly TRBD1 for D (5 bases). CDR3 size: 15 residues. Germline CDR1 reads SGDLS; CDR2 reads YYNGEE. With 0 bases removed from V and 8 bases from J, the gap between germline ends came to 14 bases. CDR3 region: CASSVAGVSGEKLFF. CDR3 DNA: TGTGCCAGCAGCGTAGCGGGGGTCAGTGGGGAAAAACTGTTTTTT.

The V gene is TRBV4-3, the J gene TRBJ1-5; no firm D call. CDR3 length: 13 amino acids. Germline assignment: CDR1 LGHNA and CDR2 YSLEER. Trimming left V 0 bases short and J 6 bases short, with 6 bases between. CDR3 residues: CASSQDISQPQHF. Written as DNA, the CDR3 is TGCGCCAGCAGCCAAGATATTAGTCAGCCCCAGCATTTT.

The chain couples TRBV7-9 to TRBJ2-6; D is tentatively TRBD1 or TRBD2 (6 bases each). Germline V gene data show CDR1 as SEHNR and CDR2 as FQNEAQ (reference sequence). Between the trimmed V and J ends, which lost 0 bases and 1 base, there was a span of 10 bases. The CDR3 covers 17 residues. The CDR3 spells CASSLARGPSGANVLTF. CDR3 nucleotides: TGTGCCAGCAGCTTAGCCCGGGGGCCATCTGGGGCCAACGTCCTGACTTTC.

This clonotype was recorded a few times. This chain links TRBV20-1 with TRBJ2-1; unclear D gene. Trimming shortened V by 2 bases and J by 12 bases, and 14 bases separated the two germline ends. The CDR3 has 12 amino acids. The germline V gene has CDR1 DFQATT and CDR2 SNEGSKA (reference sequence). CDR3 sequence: CSARIGGMAQFF. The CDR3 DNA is TGCAGTGCTAGAATAGGCGGTATGGCGCAGTTCTTC.

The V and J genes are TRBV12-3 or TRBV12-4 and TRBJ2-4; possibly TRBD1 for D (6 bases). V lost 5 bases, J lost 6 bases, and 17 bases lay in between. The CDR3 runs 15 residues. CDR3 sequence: CASSLDSIGGNIQYF. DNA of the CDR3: TGTGCCAGCAGTCTGGACAGCATCGGAGGAAACATTCAGTACTTC.

In nucleotides, the CDR3 is TGCAGCGCTTGGACTGAGGAGACCCAGTACTTC. Translating gives CSAWTEETQYF. The rearrangement joins TRBV29-1 to TRBJ2-5; D is perhaps TRBD2 (5 bases). This CDR3 spans 11 amino acids. The ends were cut back, 7 bases at V and 5 bases at J, with 11 bases in the middle. From germline, CDR1 is SQVTM and CDR2 ANQGSEA.

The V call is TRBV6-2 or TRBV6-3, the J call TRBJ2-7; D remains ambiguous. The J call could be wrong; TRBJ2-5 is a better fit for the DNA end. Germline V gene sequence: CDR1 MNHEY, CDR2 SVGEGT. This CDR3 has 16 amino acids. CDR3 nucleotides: TGTGCCAGCAGTTACTCGATACTCCAGAGAAGAGAGACCCAGTACTTC. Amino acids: CASSYSILQRRETQYF.

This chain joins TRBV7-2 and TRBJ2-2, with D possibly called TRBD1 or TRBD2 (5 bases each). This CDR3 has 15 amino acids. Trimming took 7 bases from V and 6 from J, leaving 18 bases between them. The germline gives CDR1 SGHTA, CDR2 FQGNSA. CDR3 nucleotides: TGTGCCAGCACCCAAGGGGCTAGCAGGTCCGGGGAGCTGTTTTTT. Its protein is CASTQGASRSGELFF. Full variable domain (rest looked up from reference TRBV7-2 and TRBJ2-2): GAGVSQSPSNKVTEKGKDVELRCDPISGHTALYWYRQSLGQGLEFLIYFQGNSAPDKSGLPSDRFSAERTGGSVSTLTIQRTQQEDSAVYLCASTQGASRSGELFFGEGSRLTVL.

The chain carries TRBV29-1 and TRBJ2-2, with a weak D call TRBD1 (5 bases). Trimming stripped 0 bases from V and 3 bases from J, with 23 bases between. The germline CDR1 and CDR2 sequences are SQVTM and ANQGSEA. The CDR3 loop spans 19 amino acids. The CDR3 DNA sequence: TGCAGCGTTGAAGATGGGCAGGGTTCACCCCTTGGAGACACCGGGGAGCTGTTTTTT. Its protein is CSVEDGQGSPLGDTGELFF.

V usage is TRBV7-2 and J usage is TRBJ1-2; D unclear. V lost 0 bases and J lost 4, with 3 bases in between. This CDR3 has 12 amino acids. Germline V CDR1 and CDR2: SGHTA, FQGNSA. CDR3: CASSLALYGYTF. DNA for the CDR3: TGTGCCAGCAGCTTAGCGCTCTATGGCTACACCTTC. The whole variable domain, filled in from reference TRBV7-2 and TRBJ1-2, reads GAGVSQSPSNKVTEKGKDVELRCDPISGHTALYWYRQSLGQGLEFLIYFQGNSAPDKSGLPSDRFSAERTGGSVSTLTIQRTQQEDSAVYLCASSLALYGYTFGSGTRLTVV.

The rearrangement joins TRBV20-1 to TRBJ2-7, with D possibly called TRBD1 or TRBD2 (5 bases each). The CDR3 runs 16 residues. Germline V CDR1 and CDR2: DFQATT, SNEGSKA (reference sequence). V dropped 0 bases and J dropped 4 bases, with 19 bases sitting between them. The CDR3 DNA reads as TGCAGTGCTAGAGATCGGGAAGAGGGGCCGTGGTACGAGCAGTACTTC. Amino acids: CSARDREEGPWYEQYF.

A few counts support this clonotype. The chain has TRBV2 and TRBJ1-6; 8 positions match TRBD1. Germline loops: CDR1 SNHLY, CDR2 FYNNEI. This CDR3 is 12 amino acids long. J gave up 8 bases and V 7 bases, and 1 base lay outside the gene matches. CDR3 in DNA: TGTGCCAGCAAGGACAGGGATTCACCCCTCCACTTT. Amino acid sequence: CASKDRDSPLHF.

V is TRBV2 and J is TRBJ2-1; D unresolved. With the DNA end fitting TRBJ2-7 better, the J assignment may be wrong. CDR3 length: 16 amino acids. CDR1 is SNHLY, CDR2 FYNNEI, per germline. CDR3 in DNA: TGTGCCAGCAGTGAACCCCCTACCCGGTACTTCTACGAGCAGTACTTC. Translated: CASSEPPTRYFYEQYF.

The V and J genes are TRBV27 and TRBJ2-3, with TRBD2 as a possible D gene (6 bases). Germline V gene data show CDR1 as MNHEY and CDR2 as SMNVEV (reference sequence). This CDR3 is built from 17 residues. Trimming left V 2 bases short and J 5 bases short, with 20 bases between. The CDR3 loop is CASSLDPPRGGIDTQYF. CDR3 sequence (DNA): TGTGCCAGCAGTTTAGACCCGCCCCGGGGAGGTATAGATACGCAGTATTTT.

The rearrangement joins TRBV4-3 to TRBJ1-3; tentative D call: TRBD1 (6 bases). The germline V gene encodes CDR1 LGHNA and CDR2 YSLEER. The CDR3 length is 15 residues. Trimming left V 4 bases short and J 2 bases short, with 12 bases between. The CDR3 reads CASSPYEGAGNTIYF. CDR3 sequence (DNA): TGCGCCAGCAGCCCCTACGAGGGGGCTGGAAACACCATATATTTT.

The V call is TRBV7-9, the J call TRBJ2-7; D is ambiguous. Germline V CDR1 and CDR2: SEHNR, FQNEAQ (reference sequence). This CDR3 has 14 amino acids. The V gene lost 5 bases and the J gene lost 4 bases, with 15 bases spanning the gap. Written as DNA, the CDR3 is TGTGCCAGCAGCCATCCCGCGGATCGATACGAGCAGTACTTC. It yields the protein CASSHPADRYEQYF.

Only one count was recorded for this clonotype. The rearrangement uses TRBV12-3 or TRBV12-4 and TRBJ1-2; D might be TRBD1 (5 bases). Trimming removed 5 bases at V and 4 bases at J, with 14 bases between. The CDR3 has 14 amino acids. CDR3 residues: CASSLPQGSYGYTF. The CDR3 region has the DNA TGTGCCAGCAGTCTTCCGCAGGGTTCCTATGGCTACACCTTC.

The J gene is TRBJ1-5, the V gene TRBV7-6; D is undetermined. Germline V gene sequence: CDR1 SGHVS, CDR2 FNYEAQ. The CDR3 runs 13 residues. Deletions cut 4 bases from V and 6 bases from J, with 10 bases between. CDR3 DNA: TGTGCCAGCAGCTACGGGTGGTCTCAGCCCCAGCATTTT. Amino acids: CASSYGWSQPQHF.

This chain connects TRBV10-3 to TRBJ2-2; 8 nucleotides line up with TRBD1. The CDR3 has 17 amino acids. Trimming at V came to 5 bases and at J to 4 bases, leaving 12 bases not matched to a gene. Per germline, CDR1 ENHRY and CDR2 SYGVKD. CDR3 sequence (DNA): TGTGCCATCAGTCCCAGGACAGGGCCGGGTGGCACCGGGGAGCTGTTTTTT. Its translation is CAISPRTGPGGTGELFF.

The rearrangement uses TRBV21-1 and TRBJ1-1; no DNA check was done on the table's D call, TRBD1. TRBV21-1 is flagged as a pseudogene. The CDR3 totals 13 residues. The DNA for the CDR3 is TGTGCCAGCAGCAAAGGGCGGGCGACTGAAGCTTTCTTT. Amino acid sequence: CASSKGRATEAFF.

CDR3 bases: TGTGCCAGCAGGGAGAGCGGGGGGGGAAATGAGCAGTACTTC. Protein product: CASRESGGGNEQYF. The gene calls are TRBV6-4 and TRBJ2-1; 10 nucleotides agree with TRBD2. The end of the DNA is better explained by TRBJ2-7, so the J call may be wrong. This CDR3 has 14 amino acids. Germline V lookup: CDR1 MRHNA, CDR2 SNTAGT.

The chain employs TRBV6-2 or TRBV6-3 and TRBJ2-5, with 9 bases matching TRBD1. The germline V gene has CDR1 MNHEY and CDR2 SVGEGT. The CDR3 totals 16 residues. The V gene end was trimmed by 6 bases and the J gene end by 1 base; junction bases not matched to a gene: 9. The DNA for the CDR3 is TGTGCCAGCAGACTCGGGACAGGGCGACCCCAAGAGACCCAGTACTTC. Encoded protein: CASRLGTGRPQETQYF.

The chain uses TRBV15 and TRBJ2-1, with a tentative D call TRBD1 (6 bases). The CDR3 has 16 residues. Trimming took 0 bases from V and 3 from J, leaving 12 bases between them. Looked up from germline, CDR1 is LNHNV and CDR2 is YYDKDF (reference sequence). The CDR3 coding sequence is TGTGCCACCAGCAGAGATAAGCCGGACAGCTACAATGAGCAGTTCTTC. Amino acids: CATSRDKPDSYNEQFF. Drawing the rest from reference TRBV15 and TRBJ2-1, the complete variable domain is DAMVIQNPRYQVTQFGKPVTLSCSQTLNHNVMYWYQQKSSQAPKLLFHYYDKDFNNEADTPDNFQSRRPNTSFCFLDIRSPGLGDTAMYLCATSRDKPDSYNEQFFGPGTRLTVL.